This T cell receptor beta chain appears in the sequencing data of a study of graft-versus-host responses after intestinal transplantation. The CDR3 loop spans 15 amino acids. The germline V gene has CDR1 SGHRS and CDR2 YFSETQ. J gave up 0 bases and V 4 bases, and 6 bases lay outside the gene matches. Here immunoSEQ multiplex PCR was the method, and the copy in TCRdb shows in-frame clones only, minus some. The data contain about 39,000 clones, approximately 89% of them seen just once; the ten biggest clones take up around 7%. Source: PBMCs, taken 267 days after transplant. The sequence was obtained from a human patient who received an intestinal transplant, so some T cells may come from the graft donor. The chain recombines TRBV5-1 with TRBJ1-1, with 7 bases fitting TRBD1. CDR3 sequence: CASSDRAGLNTEAFF. CDR3 DNA: TGCGCCAGCAGCGACAGGGCCGGGTTGAACACTGAAGCTTTCTTT. The full variable domain, rest sourced from reference TRBV5-1 and TRBJ1-1, is KAGVTQTPRYLIKTRGQQVTLSCSPISGHRSVSWYQQTPGQGLQFLFEYFSETQRNKGNFPGRFSGRQFSNSRSEMNVSTLELGDSALYLCASSDRAGLNTEAFFGQGTRLTVV.